The entry below gives a single T cell receptor beta chain sequence along with its context. The antigen is unknown. The data derive from a study of long-term antiretroviral therapy in people with HIV. Study results and limitations: Post-ART samples showed increased diversity that remained below transplant donor control levels. Dominance of pre-ART expanded clones persisted, fluctuating and often declining after ART.

The authors ran the immunoSEQ assay, v3.0, at survey level. The table came from immunoSEQ multiplex PCR; TCRdb's copy has only in-frame clones and leaves some out. The sample consists of about 22,000 clones, 85% of them appearing once. Trimming cost V 8 bases and J 4 bases; bases outside gene matches: 3. The CDR3 runs 13 residues. The germline gives CDR1 LNHDA, CDR2 SQIVND (reference sequence). The chain is built from TRBV19 and TRBJ1-1; 11 bases align to TRBD1. The sequences come from unsorted PBMCs, collected 4 years after starting antiretroviral therapy. This receptor was taken from a young man with HIV. The CDR3 DNA follows: TGTGCCAGTTTTGGACAGGGGGCCACTGAAGCTTTCTTT. Amino acid sequence: CASFGQGATEAFF.